Below, one TCR beta chain is given with its context. The germline CDR1 and CDR2 sequences are SGHRS and YFSETQ. J was trimmed by 4 bases and V by 6 bases; bases with no gene match: 4. The CDR3 has 14 amino acids. The sample originates from a study of blood T cell repertoires in COVID-19. Looking at the study overall: From the United States, Italy and Spain came samples of acute and convalescent COVID-19. In each case, the material was cDNA or gDNA derived from T cells, B-cell-depleted T cells, or PBMCs.

Authors' methods: Reference gene primers were amplified, and this amplification served to estimate nucleated cell counts. The method was immunoSEQ multiplex PCR; TCRdb's version includes in-frame clones alone and lacks a portion of them. That table is the source of V, J and clone size, and D and trimming were worked out from the DNA. The profile shows 250,000 to 300,000 clones, approximately 90% of them singletons. The sequenced sample was peripheral blood. This sequence joins TRBV5-1 and TRBJ2-2, with TRBD1 matching over 9 bases. The clonotype comes from a man in his forties or fifties with acute or convalescent COVID-19. In DNA form, the CDR3 reads TGCGCCAGCACGGGACAGGGCGGCACCGGGGAGCTGTTTTTT. As protein: CASTGQGGTGELFF.